The 28 T cell receptor beta chains below were found in one sample sequenced in a study of T-cell reconstitution after alpha-beta-depleted transplantation in children. Construction of the TCRbeta library involved unique molecular identifiers. From the PCR reads, TCRdb called clonotypes with MiXCR, one entry per CDR3 protein. Of approximately 590,000 distinct CDR3 sequences listed, roughly 10% are singletons. The sample in question was PBMCs from the stem cell graft donor, obtained from the stem cell graft. The origin of the receptors is a human donor who donated a stem cell graft to a child with acute myeloid leukemia.

V is TRBV18 and J is TRBJ1-6; 7 positions agree with TRBD1. CDR1 is KGHSH and CDR2 is LQKENI in the germline V gene. The V segment lost 0 bases and the J segment 1 base; nucleotides outside the gene matches: 0. There are 16 residues in the CDR3. The CDR3 sequence is CASSPPTGSYNSPLHF. CDR3 sequence (DNA): TGTGCCAGCTCACCACCGACAGGGTCCTATAATTCACCCCTCCACTTT.

This clonotype was detected ten times or more. The chain carries TRBV6-2 or TRBV6-3 and TRBJ2-7; tentatively, D is TRBD2 (6 bases). The CDR3 sequence is 12 residues long. Germline V gene sequence: CDR1 MNHEY, CDR2 SVGEGT. With 2 bases removed from V and 7 bases from J, the gap between germline ends came to 9 bases. CDR3 region: CASSYGGMEQYF. CDR3 nucleotides: TGTGCCAGCAGTTACGGGGGGATGGAGCAGTACTTC.

This chain uses TRBV1 with TRBJ2-3; TRBD2, the table's D call, was not compared with the DNA. TRBV1 is termed a pseudogene. This CDR3 spans 16 amino acids. CDR3 bases: TGCACCAGCAGCCGGGGGGCCTTCCCGGGCGCAGATACGCAGTATTTT. It encodes CTSSRGAFPGADTQYF.

The table lists this clonotype with many counts. The chain uses TRBV7-2 and TRBJ2-4; D uncertain. Deletions cut 1 base from V and 5 bases from J, with 9 bases between. The CDR3 extends over 14 amino acids. The germline V gene has CDR1 SGHTA and CDR2 FQGNSA. CDR3: CASSLVTNENIQYF. In nucleotides, the CDR3 is TGTGCCAGCAGCTTAGTTACAAACGAAAACATTCAGTACTTC.

This clonotype was recorded many times. The chain combines TRBV30 with TRBJ2-2; 7 bases agree with TRBD1. V was pared by 5 bases and J by 5 bases, with 2 bases of the junction left unmatched. Germline CDR1 reads GTSNPN; CDR2 reads SVGIG (reference sequence). The CDR3 covers 12 residues. In DNA form, the CDR3 reads TGTGCCTGGGAGGACAGGACCGGGGAGCTGTTTTTT. Encoded protein: CAWEDRTGELFF.

This sequence joins TRBV7-3 and TRBJ2-5; 12 bases fit TRBD2. The CDR3 consists of 14 residues. Unmatched junction bases numbered 2, after V lost 5 bases and J lost 4 bases. CDR1 and CDR2 from the germline V gene are SGHTA and FQGTGA. Written as DNA, the CDR3 is TGTGCCAGCAGCAAGGGACTAGCGGGAGAGACCCAGTACTTC. Translating gives CASSKGLAGETQYF.

V gene TRBV7-8 combines with J gene TRBJ1-2; possible D gene TRBD1, 5 bases. Trimming shortened V by 3 bases and J by 0 bases, and 8 bases separated the two germline ends. The CDR3 runs to 14 residues. Looked up from germline, CDR1 is SGHVS and CDR2 is FQNEAQ. CDR3 amino acids: CASSFREANYGYTF. The CDR3 DNA reads TGTGCCAGCAGCTTCAGGGAGGCTAACTATGGCTACACCTTC. The entire variable domain, with the rest obtained from reference TRBV7-8 and TRBJ1-2, is as follows: GAGVSQSPRYKVAKRGQDVALRCDPISGHVSLFWYQQALGQGPEFLTYFQNEAQLDKSGLPSDRFFAERPEGSVSTLKIQRTQQEDSAVYLCASSFREANYGYTFGSGTRLTVV.

The chain carries TRBV20-1 and TRBJ2-7, with 7 bases aligning to TRBD1. Germline CDR1 and CDR2: DFQATT and SNEGSKA (reference sequence). This CDR3 contains 14 residues. V was clipped by 6 bases and J by 5 bases; unmatched bases: 13. CDR3 sequence (DNA): TGCAGTGCCGCTTCCTCGACAGGGAGCCACGAGCAGTACTTC. Translating it yields CSAASSTGSHEQYF.

In its sample, this clonotype was seen many times. The chain combines TRBV12-3 or TRBV12-4 with TRBJ2-1, with 9 nucleotides matching TRBD1. This CDR3 contains 15 residues. J was trimmed by 6 bases and V by 3 bases; bases with no gene match: 6. The CDR3 coding sequence is TGTGCCAGCAGTTTCCTGGGGGGACAGGGCAATGAGCAGTTCTTC. This gives the protein CASSFLGGQGNEQFF.

This clonotype was observed at least ten times. The chain is built from TRBV6-5 and TRBJ2-3; 9 nucleotides align to TRBD2. J lost 6 bases, V lost 0 bases, and 4 bases had no gene match. The CDR3 contains 15 residues. Germline V lookup: CDR1 MNHEY, CDR2 SVGAGI. The CDR3 sequence: CASSYSGLAGDTQYF. The CDR3 DNA is TGTGCCAGCAGTTACTCGGGACTAGCAGGGGATACGCAGTATTTT.

This clonotype was seen at least ten times. The chain combines TRBV20-1 with TRBJ2-1, with 11 bases that match TRBD2. With V trimmed by 6 bases and J by 4 bases, 5 bases remained unmatched. Per germline, CDR1 DFQATT and CDR2 SNEGSKA (reference sequence). This CDR3 has 14 residues. Written as DNA, the CDR3 is TGCAGTGCGAGGACTAGCGGGTGGTACAATGAGCAGTTCTTC. Translated, it gives CSARTSGWYNEQFF.

This clonotype was counted a few times. The CDR3 spells CASTEKGAGVYGYTF. CDR3 sequence (DNA): TGTGCCAGCACCGAGAAGGGGGCGGGGGTCTATGGCTACACCTTC. The rearrangement links TRBV6-5 to TRBJ1-2; 7 nucleotides line up with TRBD1. The V segment lost 7 bases and the J segment 4 bases; nucleotides outside the gene matches: 12. Germline loops: CDR1 MNHEY, CDR2 SVGAGI. The CDR3 totals 15 residues.

This rearrangement joins TRBV6-1 to TRBJ2-1, with D possibly being TRBD2 (6 bases). There are 15 residues in the CDR3. V lost 5 bases, J lost 7 bases, and 18 bases lay in between. CDR1 is MNHNS, CDR2 SASEGT, per germline. In DNA, the CDR3 is TGTGCCAGCAGTCCTCGGGAGCCCCCAGGGAATGAGCAGTTCTTC. Translated, it gives CASSPREPPGNEQFF.

This chain joins TRBV12-3 or TRBV12-4 and TRBJ2-7, with 9 nucleotides matching TRBD2. The CDR3 runs to 16 residues. With 5 bases clipped from V and 4 bases from J, the junction kept 12 bases outside the gene matches. CDR3 protein: CASSLSGGGGKYEQYF. In DNA, the CDR3 is TGTGCCAGCAGTCTTAGCGGGGGTGGCGGTAAATACGAGCAGTACTTC.

V gene TRBV20-1 combines with J gene TRBJ2-5; 9 bases fit TRBD2. The length of the CDR3 is 18 residues. The V gene's germline CDR1 is DFQATT and CDR2 SNEGSKA (reference sequence). Trimming cost V 3 bases and J 0 bases; bases outside gene matches: 14. The CDR3 bases are TGCAGTGCTAGGGCGGGTAATAGCGGGAGCCTGTACCAAGAGACCCAGTACTTC. Protein: CSARAGNSGSLYQETQYF.

This clonotype was counted many times. The rearrangement joins TRBV2 to TRBJ2-5; 10 bases map to TRBD2. V shed 6 bases, J shed 2 bases, and the junction held 9 bases outside the gene matches. Germline lookup yields CDR1 SNHLY and CDR2 FYNNEI. The CDR3 extends over 16 amino acids. CDR3 amino acids: CASRPRLAGFQETQYF. CDR3 nucleotides: TGTGCCAGCAGACCCCGACTAGCGGGCTTTCAAGAGACCCAGTACTTC.

V and J are TRBV27 and TRBJ2-3; D not resolved. The CDR3 length is 14 residues. V dropped 5 bases and J dropped 0 bases, with 9 bases sitting between them. Germline V gene data show CDR1 as MNHEY and CDR2 as SMNVEV (reference sequence). The CDR3 reads CASSPSQSTDTQYF. In DNA form, the CDR3 reads TGTGCCAGCAGTCCATCCCAAAGCACAGATACGCAGTATTTT.

This clonotype was counted only a few times. CDR3: CASSIRDGNTGELFF. In nucleotides, the CDR3 is TGTGCCAGCAGCATACGGGACGGGAACACCGGGGAGCTGTTTTTT. The chain couples TRBV12-3 or TRBV12-4 to TRBJ2-2; D may correspond to TRBD1 or TRBD2 (5 bases each). The CDR3 is made up of 15 amino acids. Between the trimmed V and J ends, which lost 6 bases and 1 base, there was a span of 12 bases.

This clonotype showed up many times. The chain recombines TRBV27 with TRBJ2-3; TRBD1 agrees at 7 bases. J gave up 0 bases and V 6 bases, and 6 bases lay outside the gene matches. Germline V gene sequence: CDR1 MNHEY, CDR2 SMNVEV (reference sequence). The CDR3 spans 15 residues. CDR3: CASRRQGFSTDTQYF. CDR3 nucleotides: TGTGCCAGCAGGAGACAGGGATTTAGCACAGATACGCAGTATTTT.

This clonotype was detected only a few times. The chain uses TRBV7-9 and TRBJ2-1; 7 bases fit TRBD2. J gave up 6 bases and V 5 bases, and 13 bases lay outside the gene matches. Germline CDR1 and CDR2: SEHNR and FQNEAQ (reference sequence). The CDR3 is 16 amino acids. CDR3 protein: CASSPPIEREINEQFF. The CDR3 bases are TGTGCCAGCAGCCCACCCATCGAGCGGGAAATCAATGAGCAGTTCTTC.

This clonotype was observed a few times. The V call is TRBV15, the J call TRBJ2-1; possible D gene TRBD2, 6 bases. This CDR3 has 14 amino acids. Germline CDR1 LNHNV, CDR2 YYDKDF (reference sequence). The V end was cut by 0 bases, the J end by 10 bases, with 13 bases between. The CDR3 DNA sequence: TGTGCCACCAGCAGAGAGGGAGGAAATGACGAGCAGTTCTTC. It specifies CATSREGGNDEQFF.

This clonotype was observed at least ten times. This chain links TRBV6-5 with TRBJ1-4; perhaps TRBD1 as D (6 bases). The ends were cut back, 6 bases at V and 8 bases at J, with 13 bases in the middle. This CDR3 spans 13 amino acids. Germline CDR1 MNHEY, CDR2 SVGAGI. The CDR3 DNA sequence: TGTGCCAGCAGGCGTTCAGGGGAGGAAAAACTGTTTTTT. Protein sequence: CASRRSGEEKLFF.

This clonotype has a count of ten or more. The chain uses TRBV14 and TRBJ2-7; D may be TRBD1 or TRBD2 (6 bases each). Trimming stripped 6 bases from V and 4 bases from J, with 19 bases between. The CDR3 loop spans 15 amino acids. Germline lookup yields CDR1 SGHDN and CDR2 FVKESK. The CDR3 nucleotides are TGTGCCAGCAGAGAAGGGGGGAAAAATTCTTACGAGCAGTACTTC. Protein product: CASREGGKNSYEQYF.

This clonotype was observed a handful of times. V is TRBV5-1 and J is TRBJ2-5; 11 nucleotides line up with TRBD1. The V and J ends lost 3 bases and 6 bases, in that order; junction bases with no gene match: 4. CDR1 and CDR2 from the germline V gene are SGHRS and YFSETQ. CDR3 length equals 14 residues. The CDR3 sequence is CASSWDRGSKTQYF. The CDR3 DNA reads TGCGCCAGCAGCTGGGACAGGGGGTCGAAGACCCAGTACTTC.

This clonotype showed up many times. The chain uses TRBV19 and TRBJ2-1; D is uncertain. CDR3 length equals 11 residues. V lost 8 bases and J lost 8, with 10 bases in between. CDR1 and CDR2 (germline): LNHDA, SQIVND (reference sequence). The CDR3 loop reads CASGPSDEQFF. The DNA of the CDR3 is TGTGCCAGTGGACCAAGCGATGAGCAGTTCTTC.

DNA of the CDR3: TGCAGTGCTAGGAGACCCAGTGAGCAGTTCTTC. Protein: CSARRPSEQFF. The chain couples TRBV20-1 to TRBJ2-1; D is unclear. Germline V lookup: CDR1 DFQATT, CDR2 SNEGSKA (reference sequence). V was shortened by 3 bases and J by 9 bases, with 9 bases between the two germline ends. CDR3 length: 11 residues.

In its sample, this clonotype was seen many times. The CDR3 nucleotides are TGTGCCAGCAGTTACTATAAAATCGAGGGCTACGAGCAGTACTTC. Protein: CASSYYKIEGYEQYF. The rearrangement joins TRBV6-5 to TRBJ2-7; D may be TRBD2 (5 bases). Germline CDR1 reads MNHEY; CDR2 reads SVGAGI. V shed 1 base and J shed 3 bases, with 13 bases lying between them. This CDR3 comprises 15 residues.

This clonotype has a count of ten or more. V usage is TRBV9 and J usage is TRBJ2-2, with TRBD2 matching 10 bases. The V gene end was trimmed by 3 bases and the J gene end by 7 bases; junction bases not matched to a gene: 9. The germline V gene has CDR1 SGDLS and CDR2 YYNGEE. This CDR3 has 16 amino acids. In nucleotides, the CDR3 is TGTGCCAGCAGCGCGAGCGGGAGGGCCGTGGGCGGGGAGCTGTTTTTT. It translates to CASSASGRAVGGELFF.